The rows below give T cell receptor beta chains drawn from one sample of a study of blood T cell repertoires in COVID-19. The repertoire was sequenced with immunoSEQ multiplex PCR; TCRdb's copy has only in-frame clones and lacks some. The data contain 400,000 to 450,000 clones, less than 95% of them singletons. Sequencing was carried out using PBMCs or T cells enriched from blood (not recorded which). Receptors originate from a man aged 18-30 years who had recovered from COVID-19. CDR3s include the opening cysteine and the closing phenylalanine or tryptophan. The order of the fields is V gene, J gene, D gene, clone size, CDR3 protein, CDR3 DNA. The D gene is left open where the match is weak. Not all rows give a size; the values are once, few, many and, for expanded clones, a class.

>TRBV28|TRBJ2-5|TRBD2|NA
CASSGLGGNPARAAGAQYF
TGTGCCAGCAGTGGGCTGGGCGGGAACCCTGCAAGGGCCGCGGGGGCCCAGTACTTC
>TRBV5-1|TRBJ2-2|TRBD2|NA
CASSWDSGGTGELFF
TGCGCCAGCAGCTGGGATAGCGGGGGCACCGGGGAGCTGTTTTTT
>TRBV11-3|TRBJ2-5|NA|NA
CASSPGGTEETQYF
TGTGCCAGCAGCCCCGGCGGGACAGAAGAGACCCAGTACTTC
>TRBV19|TRBJ1-6|NA|NA
CASSIVQGSNSPLHF
TGTGCCAGTAGTATAGTACAGGGATCCAATTCACCCCTCCACTTT
>TRBV7-8|TRBJ2-2|NA|few
CASSLVSGELFF
TGTGCCAGCAGCTTAGTCTCTGGGGAGCTGTTTTTT
>TRBV4-2|TRBJ2-1|TRBD2|NA
CASSHASGSPYNEQFF
TGTGCCAGCAGCCATGCAAGCGGGAGTCCCTACAATGAGCAGTTCTTC
>TRBV5-4|TRBJ2-7|TRBD1|NA
CASSLAEAGGAYEQYF
TGTGCCAGCAGCTTGGCCGAAGCAGGGGGCGCCTACGAGCAGTACTTC
>TRBV28|TRBJ1-3|NA|NA
CASSLGGENTIYF
TGTGCCAGCAGTTTAGGAGGGGAAAACACCATATATTTT
>TRBV7-8|TRBJ2-5|TRBD1|NA
CASSRQGKETQYF
TGTGCCAGCAGCCGACAGGGGAAAGAGACCCAGTACTTC
>TRBV28|TRBJ1-5|NA|NA
CASGSTGDNQPQHF
TGTGCCAGCGGCTCTACAGGAGACAATCAGCCCCAGCATTTT
>TRBV7-4|TRBJ2-2|TRBD1|NA
CASSGQGRGKNETGELFF
TGTGCCAGCAGCGGACAGGGAAGAGGGAAAAACGAGACCGGGGAGCTGTTTTTT
>TRBV30|TRBJ1-5|NA|NA
CAWSVAEDQPQHF
TGTGCCTGGAGTGTTGCAGAGGATCAGCCCCAGCATTTT
>TRBV18|TRBJ1-6|NA|NA
CASSPFADRWSSYNSPLHF
TGTGCCAGCTCACCATTTGCGGACAGATGGAGCTCCTATAATTCACCCCTCCACTTT
>TRBV3-1/TRBV3-2|TRBJ2-5|TRBD2|NA
CASSQEGLAVATQYF
TGTGCCAGCAGCCAAGAGGGACTAGCGGTGGCGACCCAGTACTTC
>TRBV28|TRBJ1-2|NA|NA
CASTGRDMRGYTF
TGTGCCAGCACGGGGCGGGATATGAGAGGCTACACCTTC
>TRBV19|TRBJ1-1|TRBD1|NA
CASSILVKGAPVMNTEAFF
TGTGCCAGTAGTATACTGGTCAAGGGGGCCCCCGTTATGAACACTGAAGCTTTCTTT
>TRBV2|TRBJ1-4|TRBD1|few
CASSEIGTVGPGKLFF
TGTGCCAGCAGTGAAATCGGGACAGTGGGCCCGGGGAAACTGTTTTTT
>TRBV5-8|TRBJ2-4|NA|NA
CASSLKTGAGKNIQYF
TGTGCCAGCAGCTTGAAGACCGGAGCGGGCAAAAACATTCAGTACTTC
>TRBV19|TRBJ2-1|NA|NA
CASRTPGVSYNEQFF
TGTGCCAGTAGAACCCCGGGGGTCTCCTACAATGAGCAGTTCTTC
>TRBV10-2|TRBJ1-1|NA|NA
CASSEGGALGENTEAFF
TGCGCCAGTTCAGAGGGGGGGGCCCTGGGGGAGAACACTGAAGCTTTCTTT
>TRBV6-5|TRBJ1-1|NA|NA
CASSRQLGTEAFF
TGTGCCAGCAGTCGACAACTGGGCACTGAAGCTTTCTTT
>TRBV5-1|TRBJ1-5|NA|once
CASSLDSQQTQHF
TGCGCCAGCAGCTTGGACAGCCAGCAAACCCAGCATTTT
>TRBV7-2|TRBJ1-1|NA|NA
CASSTREAFF
TGTGCCAGCAGCACGAGAGAAGCTTTCTTT
>TRBV4-2|TRBJ1-1|TRBD1|once
CASSPYQTPGQGNTEAFF
TGTGCCAGCAGCCCATACCAAACCCCTGGACAGGGGAACACTGAAGCTTTCTTT
>TRBV9|TRBJ1-3|NA|NA
CASSVQFGQGRGNTIYF
TGTGCCAGCAGCGTACAATTCGGGCAGGGAAGAGGAAACACCATATATTTT
>TRBV5-8|TRBJ1-3|TRBD1|NA
CASSPETGRNTIYF
TGTGCCAGCAGCCCAGAGACAGGGCGGAACACCATATATTTT
>TRBV9|TRBJ2-7|NA|NA
CASSVGAGTGLYEQYF
TGTGCCAGCAGCGTAGGGGCGGGAACCGGCCTCTACGAGCAGTACTTC
>TRBV2|TRBJ2-2|TRBD2|once
CASSELAGNTGELFF
TGTGCCAGCAGTGAGTTAGCGGGGAACACCGGGGAGCTGTTTTTT
>TRBV5-1|TRBJ2-5|TRBD1|NA
CASSLGGTEGQETQYF
TGCGCCAGCAGCTTGGGGGGGACAGAGGGGCAAGAGACCCAGTACTTC
>TRBV5-1|TRBJ2-2|NA|few
CASSPANSRDTGELFF
TGCGCCAGCAGCCCCGCAAATTCGCGGGACACCGGGGAGCTGTTTTTT
>TRBV5-5|TRBJ2-7|TRBD1|NA
CASSLKGTGLPLNYEQYF
TGTGCCAGCAGCTTGAAAGGGACAGGGCTCCCCCTTAACTACGAGCAGTACTTC
>TRBV7-8|TRBJ1-3|NA|NA
CASSPTGTSTGNTIYF
TGTGCCAGCAGCCCAACCGGGACATCCACAGGAAACACCATATATTTT
>TRBV24-1|TRBJ2-1|TRBD1|NA
CATSDPDRAFSSYNEQFF
TGTGCCACCAGTGACCCCGACAGGGCCTTTAGCTCCTACAATGAGCAGTTCTTC
>TRBV11-2|TRBJ1-1|NA|few
CASSLGHSRGTTEAFF
TGTGCCAGCAGCTTGGGTCACAGCCGGGGGACCACTGAAGCTTTCTTT
>TRBV9|TRBJ2-7|NA|once
CASSPSAGSYEQYF
TGTGCCAGCAGCCCCTCGGCAGGTTCCTACGAGCAGTACTTC
>TRBV5-1|TRBJ1-5|NA|NA
CASSLGAEGQPQHF
TGCGCCAGCAGCTTGGGGGCCGAAGGTCAGCCCCAGCATTTT
>TRBV20-1|TRBJ1-4|TRBD1|NA
CSASGGGEKLFF
TGCAGTGCTAGTGGAGGGGGCGAAAAACTGTTTTTT
>TRBV7-3|TRBJ1-1|TRBD1|NA
CASSLSGTDRTEAFF
TGTGCCAGCAGCTTATCGGGGACAGATCGAACTGAAGCTTTCTTT
>TRBV19|TRBJ1-2|TRBD1|NA
CASSLGTGTNGYTF
TGTGCCAGTAGTCTCGGGACAGGGACAAATGGCTACACCTTC
>TRBV3-1/TRBV3-2|TRBJ1-6|NA|NA
CASSQFGPGSSPLHF
TGTGCCAGCAGCCAATTCGGTCCTGGTAGTTCACCCCTCCACTTT
>TRBV7-3|TRBJ1-2|TRBD1|once
CASSPPGTGESYTF
TGTGCCAGCAGCCCCCCCGGGACAGGGGAGAGCTACACCTTC
>TRBV10-3|TRBJ1-3|TRBD1|NA
CAISPGQGGNTIYF
TGTGCCATCAGCCCGGGACAGGGGGGAAACACCATATATTTT
>TRBV6-1|TRBJ1-3|TRBD1|many
CASSEATGQGGNTIYF
TGTGCCAGCAGTGAAGCGACAGGACAGGGGGGAAACACCATATATTTT
>TRBV6-1|TRBJ1-2|TRBD1|NA
CASSEGLGTANYGYTF
TGTGCCAGCAGTGAAGGCCTCGGGACAGCGAACTATGGCTACACCTTC
>TRBV9|TRBJ1-3|NA|NA
CASSVAGLGNTIYF
TGTGCCAGCAGCGTAGCGGGTCTTGGAAACACCATATATTTT
>TRBV9|TRBJ1-2|TRBD1|NA
CASSPQGDRTNGYTF
TGTGCCAGCAGCCCCCAGGGGGACCGCACCAATGGCTACACCTTC
>TRBV3-1/TRBV3-2|TRBJ2-5|TRBD1|NA
CASSPDRASAQYF
TGTGCCAGCAGCCCTGACAGGGCGAGCGCCCAGTACTTC